This is a list of T cell receptor beta chains from one sample in a study of blood T cells in healthy people across ages. TCRdb used MiXCR to reprocess the 5' RACE reads, holding one entry per CDR3 protein. The sample has approximately 680,000 distinct CDR3 sequences, around 32% seen once. Sequenced input: blood. The origin of the receptors is an elderly woman in good health. Both conserved end residues are part of each CDR3. A D gene is named only where the DNA matches it firmly. Rows may omit the clone size; those that give it use once, few, many or a size class.

V	J	D	size	CDR3	DNA
TRBV5-1	TRBJ2-7	TRBD1	few	CASSVDGQGYEQYF	TGCGCCAGCAGCGTGGATGGACAGGGGTATGAGCAGTACTTC
TRBV5-4	TRBJ2-1	TRBD2	NA	CASPSRTSGGEYNEQFF	TGTGCCAGCCCCTCTCGGACTAGCGGGGGTGAATACAATGAGCAGTTCTTC
TRBV12-3/TRBV12-4	TRBJ2-1	NA	NA	CASSLGGLHEQFF	TGTGCCAGCAGTCTCGGAGGGCTCCATGAGCAGTTCTTC
TRBV7-2	TRBJ1-2	NA	many	CASSLGPRGSTF	TGTGCCAGCAGCTTAGGCCCCCGGGGAAGCACCTTC
TRBV9	TRBJ1-4	NA	few	CASSGSWSTNEKLFF	TGTGCCAGCAGCGGCTCGTGGTCCACTAATGAAAAACTGTTTTTT
TRBV5-5	TRBJ1-6	TRBD1	NA	CASSSQGARDSPLHF	TGTGCCAGCAGCTCACAGGGGGCGCGAGATTCACCCCTCCACTTT
TRBV6-6	TRBJ1-2	NA	many	CASSFGGTATNYGYTF	TGTGCCAGCAGTTTTGGGGGGACGGCGACTAACTATGGCTACACCTTC
TRBV25-1	TRBJ1-1	NA	NA	CASSRVGATEAFF	TGTGCCAGCAGTAGAGTAGGGGCAACTGAAGCTTTCTTT
TRBV20-1	TRBJ2-7	NA	NA	CSARPDEFYEQYF	TGCAGTGCTAGACCCGACGAATTCTACGAGCAGTACTTC
TRBV28	TRBJ2-1	NA	many	CASSSYRENYNEQFF	TGTGCCAGCAGTTCATACAGGGAAAACTACAATGAGCAGTTCTTC
TRBV9	TRBJ2-7	TRBD1	many	CASSPRGGTGFDEQYF	TGTGCCAGCAGCCCCCGGGGAGGGACAGGGTTCGACGAGCAGTACTTC
TRBV20-1	TRBJ1-5	NA	many	CSVRSSNQPQHF	TGCAGTGTTAGGAGTAGCAATCAGCCCCAGCATTTT
TRBV15	TRBJ1-1	NA	NA	CATSRRANTEAFF	TGTGCCACCAGCAGAAGAGCGAACACTGAAGCTTTCTTT
TRBV20-1	TRBJ2-5	NA	few	CSARSPERTQYF	TGCAGTGCTAGGTCCCCAGAGCGGACCCAGTACTTC
TRBV7-9	TRBJ2-7	NA	NA	CAGSLDRFYEQYF	TGTGCCGGCAGCTTAGACAGATTCTACGAGCAGTACTTC
TRBV6-5	TRBJ2-7	NA	many	CASRAATGAYEQYF	TGTGCCAGCAGGGCTGCGACAGGCGCCTACGAGCAGTACTTC
TRBV12-3/TRBV12-4	TRBJ2-1	NA	many	CASTDRADGEQFF	TGTGCCAGCACTGACCGGGCCGACGGTGAGCAGTTCTTC
TRBV4-2	TRBJ2-5	TRBD1	NA	CASSPLDPGGQDEQYF	TGTGCCAGCAGCCCACTGGATCCAGGGGGACAGGATGAGCAGTACTTC
TRBV7-2	TRBJ2-5	NA	NA	CASSSRSGSETQYF	TGTGCCAGCAGCTCGAGATCCGGGTCAGAGACCCAGTACTTC
TRBV29-1	TRBJ2-7	TRBD2	NA	CSVTAGASEQYF	TGCAGCGTTACAGCGGGAGCTAGTGAGCAGTACTTC
TRBV29-1	TRBJ2-7	TRBD2	NA	CSALAGAVSEQYF	TGCAGCGCCCTAGCGGGGGCCGTCTCCGAGCAGTACTTC
TRBV20-1	TRBJ1-2	NA	many	CSAGSTNYGYTF	TGCAGTGCTGGCAGTACTAACTATGGCTACACCTTC
TRBV28	TRBJ2-1	NA	NA	CASSLSRAGLQETQFF	TGTGCCAGCAGTTTATCCCGAGCAGGGTTACAAGAGACCCAGTTCTTC
TRBV6-1	TRBJ1-1	TRBD1	few	CASSPDREGWAFF	TGTGCCAGCAGTCCCGACAGGGAGGGATGGGCTTTCTTT
TRBV20-1	TRBJ2-1	NA	few	CSARGTAEARNEQFF	TGCAGTGCTAGAGGGACAGCCGAGGCCCGCAATGAGCAGTTCTTC
TRBV12-3/TRBV12-4	TRBJ2-1	NA	once	CASSFAPGGEQFF	TGTGCCAGCAGTTTTGCTCCAGGTGGTGAGCAGTTCTTC
TRBV24-1	TRBJ2-1	TRBD2	once	CATSDLQGGAHEHFF	TGTGCCACCAGTGATTTGCAGGGAGGGGCCCATGAGCACTTCTTC
TRBV11-3	TRBJ2-6	NA	many	CASSLGGGAGANVLTF	TGTGCCAGCTCCCTAGGGGGGGGAGCTGGGGCCAACGTCCTGACTTTC
TRBV12-3/TRBV12-4	TRBJ1-3	NA	NA	CASSFGGRNTIYF	TGTGCCAGCAGTTTTGGGGGAAGAAACACCATATATTTT
TRBV27	TRBJ2-1	NA	once	CASSMTVISHNEQFF	TGTGCCAGTAGCATGACAGTTATCTCCCACAATGAGCAGTTCTTC
TRBV12-3/TRBV12-4	TRBJ2-7	TRBD2	NA	CASSLRGGYNEQYF	TGTGCCAGCAGTCTACGGGGGGGGTACAATGAGCAGTACTTC
TRBV5-5	TRBJ2-1	TRBD2	NA	CASSPVGGSSYNEQFF	TGTGCCAGCAGCCCGGTGGGCGGGAGCTCCTACAATGAGCAGTTCTTC
TRBV10-2	TRBJ2-5	NA	NA	CASSESRGKTQYF	TGCGCCAGCAGTGAGTCCAGGGGAAAGACCCAGTACTTC
TRBV28	TRBJ2-6	NA	many	CASIPTGGQRYSGANVLTF	TGTGCCAGCATCCCTACGGGAGGACAGCGCTACTCTGGGGCCAACGTCCTGACTTTC
TRBV5-1	TRBJ2-7	TRBD1	NA	CASSLGDSDLSYEQYF	TGCGCCAGCAGCTTGGGGGACAGCGACCTCTCCTACGAGCAGTACTTC
TRBV6-5	TRBJ2-2	TRBD2	few	CASTVTGTSAQGELFF	TGTGCCAGCACTGTAACCGGGACTAGCGCCCAAGGGGAGCTGTTTTTT
TRBV30	TRBJ1-1	TRBD1	NA	CAWSPGQSNTEAFF	TGTGCCTGGAGTCCGGGACAGTCGAACACTGAAGCTTTCTTT
TRBV7-2	TRBJ2-1	TRBD2	NA	CASSLVGEGSGAASYNEQFF	TGTGCCAGCAGCTTAGTGGGGGAGGGGAGCGGGGCGGCCTCCTACAATGAGCAGTTCTTC
TRBV5-1	TRBJ2-7	NA	NA	CASSLSQGLENYEQYF	TGCGCCAGCAGCTTGTCACAGGGCCTTGAGAACTACGAGCAGTACTTC